One sample yielded the 11 T cell receptor beta chains listed below, sequenced in a study of blood T cell repertoires in COVID-19. Using immunoSEQ multiplex PCR, the repertoire was profiled, and TCRdb retains in-frame clones only, with some absent. The sample lists over 200,000 clones; around 84% were seen once. The source material was PBMCs or T cells enriched from blood (not recorded which). Source of these receptors: a man between 18 and 35 years old who had recovered from COVID-19.

V gene TRBV19 combines with J gene TRBJ2-7; 11 nucleotides align to TRBD2. CDR3 length equals 14 residues. Germline V gene sequence: CDR1 LNHDA, CDR2 SQIVND (reference sequence). The J segment lost 2 bases and the V segment lost 6 bases, leaving 3 bases of the junction unmatched. CDR3 sequence reads: CASSPSGRPYEQYF. Written as DNA, the CDR3 is TGTGCCAGTAGCCCTAGCGGGAGGCCCTACGAGCAGTACTTC.

This chain joins TRBV21-1 and TRBJ2-1; TRBD2, as called in the table, went unchecked against the DNA. TRBV21-1 is a documented pseudogene. This CDR3 spans 15 amino acids. CDR3 DNA sequence: TGTGCCAGCAGCCAACACAGAGGTGAGGGCAATGAGCAGTTCTTC. It is translated as CASSQHRGEGNEQFF.

The V and J genes are TRBV4-2 and TRBJ1-2, with 8 bases that match TRBD1. Trimming at V came to 3 bases and at J to 4 bases, leaving 10 bases not matched to a gene. Germline lookup yields CDR1 LGHNA and CDR2 YNFKEQ. This CDR3 comprises 16 residues. The CDR3 sequence: CASSHTEGQGTYGYTF. The CDR3 coding sequence is TGTGCCAGCAGCCACACAGAAGGACAGGGCACCTATGGCTACACCTTC.

V gene TRBV30 combines with J gene TRBJ1-3; D is uncertain. With 3 bases removed from V and 2 bases from J, the gap between germline ends came to 20 bases. This CDR3 is built from 17 residues. Germline CDR1 GTSNPN, CDR2 SVGIG (reference sequence). The CDR3 nucleotides are TGTGCCTGGAGCCGGGGATTGGACGGACCCACTGGAAACACCATATATTTT. The encoded protein is CAWSRGLDGPTGNTIYF.

This chain links TRBV5-1 with TRBJ1-2; no clear D. The CDR3 runs to 12 residues. The V end lost 4 bases, the J end lost 5 bases, and 9 bases lay between the germline ends. Germline V gives CDR1 SGHRS, CDR2 YFSETQ. The CDR3 here is CASSPDGYGYTF. In DNA form, the CDR3 reads TGCGCCAGCAGCCCTGACGGGTATGGCTACACCTTC.

This clone occurred once. The chain has TRBV11-2 and TRBJ2-4; possibly TRBD1 for D (5 bases). Trimming pared 2 bases from V and 6 bases from J, leaving 8 bases between. The CDR3 covers 13 residues. Germline loops: CDR1 SGHAT, CDR2 FQNNGV. CDR3 bases: TGTGCCAGCAGCTTAATTCAGGGAAACATTCAGTACTTC. It yields the protein CASSLIQGNIQYF.

This rearrangement joins TRBV21-1 to TRBJ2-7; TRBD2 is taken as the D call from the table, unchecked against the DNA. TRBV21-1 is deemed a pseudogene. This CDR3 region has 13 residues. This chain's CDR3 is CASLEGGPYEQYF. In DNA form, the CDR3 reads TGTGCCAGCTTGGAGGGGGGGCCCTACGAGCAGTACTTC.

The CDR3: CASSDPGQSNYGYTF. The DNA for the CDR3 is TGTGCCAGCAGCGACCCGGGACAGAGCAACTATGGCTACACCTTC. The chain uses TRBV2 and TRBJ1-2; 7 nucleotides align to TRBD1. Trimming cost V 6 bases and J 2 bases; bases outside gene matches: 9. The germline V gene has CDR1 SNHLY and CDR2 FYNNEI. This CDR3 has 15 residues.

CDR3 nucleotide sequence: TGTGCCAGTAGACGGGACACGGCGTCTGGGGAGCAGTACTTC. Translation: CASRRDTASGEQYF. The J gene is TRBJ2-7, the V gene TRBV19; possibly TRBD1 for D (6 bases). Germline CDR1 LNHDA, CDR2 SQIVND (reference sequence). This CDR3 has 14 amino acids. Trimming removed 6 bases at V and 7 bases at J, with 19 bases between.

The chain combines TRBV27 with TRBJ1-1; D gene uncertain. This CDR3 region has 14 residues. Germline V gene lookup returns CDR1 MNHEY and CDR2 SMNVEV (reference sequence). V was shortened by 8 bases and J by 1 base, with 14 bases between the two germline ends. DNA of the CDR3: TGTGCCAGCCAAAACGGCGGAAGGAACACTGAAGCTTTCTTT. It translates to CASQNGGRNTEAFF.

The genes are TRBV28 and TRBJ1-2, with 10 bases matching TRBD1. Per germline, CDR1 MDHEN and CDR2 SYDVKM. The trim removed 2 bases at V and 8 bases at J, leaving 8 bases unmatched. The CDR3 is 15 amino acids. The CDR3 here is CASSLIGTGARGYTF. The CDR3 DNA is TGTGCCAGCAGTTTAATCGGGACAGGGGCAAGAGGCTACACCTTC.